The present TCR beta chain was sequenced within a study of T cell responses to AZD1222 COVID-19 vaccine. This CDR3 spans 14 amino acids. V was clipped by 1 base and J by 4 bases, with 10 bases between them. CDR1 and CDR2 from the germline V gene are LGHDT and YNNKEL (reference sequence). Notes on the study in general: Clonal diversity was possibly underestimated, and white British individuals and females predominated among donors.

Libraries were prepared by immunoSEQ multiplex PCR; TCRdb keeps only in-frame clonotypes and omits some of them. The sample has around 120,000 clones; 80% to 90% are singletons. Details on this clone: What it binds is unknown.

Sample: peripheral blood, taken on day 0 of AZD1222 vaccination. V is TRBV3-1 (or the pseudogene TRBV3-2) and J is TRBJ1-2; D not resolved. This clonotype originated in an adult in good health. This chain's CDR3 is CASSQGTTSYGYTF. The CDR3 region has the DNA TGTGCCAGCAGCCAAGGGACGACGTCCTATGGCTACACCTTC.